A single sample is the source of the 2 T cell receptor beta chains below, sequenced in a study of tissue T cells after allogeneic stem cell transplantation. The data were produced by immunoSEQ multiplex PCR, yet TCRdb's version contains in-frame clones alone and is incomplete. The table records nearly 50,000 clones, about 73% of them present only once. The specimen sequenced was sorted cells pooled from one or two spleens. These receptors all stem from a pool of C57BL/6 mice in good health.

Remarks on this clone: Here the gene names and germline are mouse. The read stops 1 residue short of the end of the CDR3; the missing end is completed from the germline J gene. V gene TRBV19 combines with J gene TRBJ2-1, with 7 bases fitting TRBD1. Germline V gene sequence: CDR1 FNHDT, CDR2 SITEND (reference sequence). The CDR3 runs to 14 residues. V lost 5 bases, J lost 0 bases, and 2 bases stayed unmatched. CDR3 loop: CASRDRVNYAEQFF. The DNA read from the CDR3 is TGTGCCAGCAGAGACAGGGTTAACTATGCTGAGCAGTTC.

Regarding this clone: Genes and germline come from the mouse. The sequence runs out 1 residue before the end of the CDR3; the remainder is reconstructed from the germline J gene. This sequence joins TRBV13-2 and TRBJ1-6; D possibly corresponds to TRBD1 (5 bases). TRBJ1-6 is marked as an open reading frame, function uncertain. Trimming removed 0 bases at V and 8 bases at J, with 6 bases between. This CDR3 has 13 residues. Germline V gene sequence: CDR1 NNHNN, CDR2 SYGAGS (reference sequence). The CDR3 spells CASGDGGDSPLYF. The DNA read from the CDR3 is TGTGCCAGCGGTGATGGAGGGGATTCGCCCCTCTAC.